These 20 T cell receptor beta chains were all obtained from the same sample, sequenced in a study of control samples from healthy donors and cancer patients. Clones were read by immunoSEQ multiplex PCR, and TCRdb kept only the in-frame ones, dropping some. The sample records about 100,000 clones, approximately 84% being singletons. The sample was blood. These receptor sequences come from a man aged 18 to 29 in good health.

Here the CDR3 DNA reads TGTGCCATCAGTGAAAACTACAATGAGCAGTTCTTC. Translated: CAISENYNEQFF. This chain connects TRBV10-3 to TRBJ2-1, with D unclear. V was clipped by 3 bases and J by 3 bases, with 3 bases between them. Germline loops: CDR1 ENHRY, CDR2 SYGVKD. The CDR3 has 12 amino acids.

The CDR3 coding sequence is TGTGCCAGCAGTTACGGGGGCACTGAAGCTTTCTTT. It specifies CASSYGGTEAFF. The genes are TRBV6-6 and TRBJ1-1; a possible D gene is TRBD1 (5 bases). Germline V lookup: CDR1 MNHNY, CDR2 SVGAGI (reference sequence). CDR3 length: 12 amino acids. V lost 2 bases and J lost 4, with 5 bases in between.

V and J are TRBV18 and TRBJ1-2; 10 bases are shared with TRBD1. This CDR3 has 18 residues. With V trimmed by 5 bases and J by 2 bases, 14 bases remained unmatched. CDR1 KGHSH and CDR2 LQKENI come from the germline V gene. For the CDR3, the DNA is TGTGCCAGCTCATCGACACTTACCGGGACAGGGGTAAACTATGGCTACACCTTC. Translated, it gives CASSSTLTGTGVNYGYTF.

The chain couples TRBV4-1 to TRBJ2-3; no firm D call. Germline V lookup: CDR1 MGHRA, CDR2 YSYEKL. Deletions cut 4 bases from V and 0 bases from J, with 11 bases between. This CDR3 contains 15 residues. The CDR3 loop is CASSPLGPSTDTQYF. In nucleotides, the CDR3 is TGCGCCAGCAGCCCCTTGGGTCCTAGCACAGATACGCAGTATTTT.

The chain has TRBV5-6 and TRBJ1-5; D unclear. Trimming took 1 base from V and 6 from J, leaving 23 bases between them. The CDR3 is 18 residues long. CDR1 SGHDT and CDR2 YYEEEE come from the germline V gene. CDR3 sequence: CASSLRAGMSGNSQPQHF. The DNA for the CDR3 is TGTGCCAGCAGCTTGAGGGCGGGGATGTCCGGAAATAGTCAGCCCCAGCATTTT.

This sequence joins TRBV4-1 and TRBJ1-5; D is possibly TRBD1 (6 bases). V was pared by 4 bases and J by 3 bases, with 13 bases between. Germline CDR1 MGHRA, CDR2 YSYEKL. CDR3 length equals 15 residues. In DNA, the CDR3 is TGCGCCAGCAGCCGACAGGCCGACCTCAATCAGCCCCAGCATTTT. Its translation: CASSRQADLNQPQHF.

DNA for the CDR3: TGTGCCAGCAGTTTTTTCTCGAGTTCTTTCTATGGCTACACCTTC. Encoded protein: CASSFFSSSFYGYTF. The V call is TRBV27, the J call TRBJ1-2, with D uncertain. In germline, CDR1 is MNHEY, CDR2 SMNVEV (reference sequence). The CDR3 is made up of 15 amino acids. The V and J ends lost 3 bases and 4 bases respectively, with 15 bases between them.

The rearrangement links TRBV30 to TRBJ1-1; D remains ambiguous. CDR3 length: 15 amino acids. Germline V CDR1 and CDR2: GTSNPN, SVGIG (reference sequence). Trimming stripped 2 bases from V and 3 bases from J, with 16 bases between. The CDR3 DNA reads TGTGCCTGGAGTCGGGGATACATGCGTGACACTGAAGCTTTCTTT. It specifies CAWSRGYMRDTEAFF.

J is TRBJ2-1 and V is TRBV5-6; 10 bases fit TRBD1. V trimming: 4 bases; J trimming: 14 bases; junction bases outside the gene matches: 9. From germline, CDR1 is SGHDT and CDR2 YYEEEE. This CDR3 is built from 13 residues. CDR3 in DNA: TGTGCCAGCAGCGTCGACAGGGGGCGATTCGAGTTCTTC. Residues: CASSVDRGRFEFF.

In this sample, this clone turned up a few times. The rearrangement joins TRBV5-1 to TRBJ2-1, with 13 nucleotides matching TRBD2. V shed 5 bases, J shed 8 bases, and the junction held 10 bases outside the gene matches. Germline V CDR1 and CDR2: SGHRS, YFSETQ. This CDR3 has 16 amino acids. The DNA for the CDR3 is TGCGCCAGCAGTCCACTAGCGGGGGGGCGAATCCATGAGCAGTTCTTC. It yields the protein CASSPLAGGRIHEQFF. The full variable domain, its missing parts supplied by reference TRBV5-1 and TRBJ2-1, is KAGVTQTPRYLIKTRGQQVTLSCSPISGHRSVSWYQQTPGQGLQFLFEYFSETQRNKGNFPGRFSGRQFSNSRSEMNVSTLELGDSALYLCASSPLAGGRIHEQFFGPGTRLTVL.

The V call is TRBV7-2, the J call TRBJ1-4, with 10 bases aligning to TRBD1. The CDR3 has 14 amino acids. Germline CDR1 SGHTA, CDR2 FQGNSA. The trim removed 6 bases at V and 7 bases at J, leaving 5 bases unmatched. This CDR3 reads CASRLGQGSEKLFF. For the CDR3, the DNA is TGTGCCAGCAGGCTGGGACAGGGGAGTGAAAAACTGTTTTTT.

V usage is TRBV27 and J usage is TRBJ2-2; 7 nucleotides match TRBD1. Per the germline V gene, CDR1 is MNHEY and CDR2 is SMNVEV (reference sequence). The CDR3 has 15 amino acids. V gave up 6 bases and J gave up 4 bases; unmatched junction bases: 8. CDR3 in DNA: TGTGCCAGCAGGAGGGGCAGGGGGACCACCGGGGAGCTGTTTTTT. Translation gives CASRRGRGTTGELFF.

The chain is built from TRBV11-3 and TRBJ2-3; D is undetermined. This CDR3 has 14 residues. Per the germline V gene, CDR1 is SGHNT and CDR2 is YENEEA. The V end lost 1 base, the J end lost 3 bases, and 8 bases lay between the germline ends. The CDR3 DNA sequence: TGTGCCAGCAGCTTAGGGCGGATAACAGATACGCAGTATTTT. Translated, it gives CASSLGRITDTQYF.

The chain recombines TRBV5-4 with TRBJ1-1; D is ambiguous. V was clipped by 0 bases and J by 4 bases, with 13 bases between them. Germline assignment: CDR1 SGHNT and CDR2 YYREEE (reference sequence). The CDR3 runs to 15 residues. The CDR3 DNA is TGTGCCAGCAGCTTGGGGCGGGGAGGGTCCACTGAAGCTTTCTTT. It yields the protein CASSLGRGGSTEAFF.

The chain links TRBV7-9 to TRBJ2-2, with D possibly matching TRBD2 (6 bases). The V gene's germline CDR1 is SEHNR and CDR2 FQNEAQ (reference sequence). The CDR3 is made up of 12 amino acids. V was trimmed by 7 bases and J by 13 bases, leaving 16 bases between them. For the CDR3, the DNA is TGTGCCAGCATCGGGTCCGGGGGACGGCTGTTTTTT. It specifies CASIGSGGRLFF.

This clone was seen a few times. V gene TRBV5-1 combines with J gene TRBJ1-6; 7 positions match TRBD1. CDR1 SGHRS and CDR2 YFSETQ come from the germline V gene. The CDR3 runs to 16 residues. The trim removed 2 bases at V and 9 bases at J, leaving 11 bases unmatched. CDR3 coding DNA: TGCGCCAGCAGCTTAAGGGGGCGCGACCTAGGTTCACCCCTCCACTTT. Encoded protein: CASSLRGRDLGSPLHF.

The chain joins TRBV2 to TRBJ1-5; no reliable D call. The CDR3 has 15 amino acids. Trimming left V 3 bases short and J 0 bases short, with 9 bases between. Germline V gene data show CDR1 as SNHLY and CDR2 as FYNNEI. In nucleotides, the CDR3 is TGTGCCAGCAGTGATAGGCCCTTTAGCAATCAGCCCCAGCATTTT. Translated, it gives CASSDRPFSNQPQHF.

The rearrangement joins TRBV6-1 to TRBJ1-4; the D gene is possibly TRBD1 (5 bases). Germline loops: CDR1 MNHNS, CDR2 SASEGT. Trimming shortened V by 7 bases and J by 7 bases, and 13 bases separated the two germline ends. The CDR3 covers 13 residues. The CDR3 loop reads CASTTGGGEKLFF. The CDR3, as DNA: TGTGCCAGCACAACCGGGGGGGGTGAAAAACTGTTTTTT.

This chain connects TRBV25-1 to TRBJ2-3; perhaps TRBD2 as D (7 bases). From germline, CDR1 is MGHDK and CDR2 SYGVNS. The CDR3 loop spans 15 amino acids. With 8 bases removed from V and 4 bases from J, the gap between germline ends came to 19 bases. DNA for the CDR3: TGTGCCAGCGGGGCCGGGGGGCACTCATCAGATACGCAGTATTTT. Amino acids: CASGAGGHSSDTQYF.

The chain links TRBV5-5 to TRBJ2-7; the D gene is possibly TRBD2 (5 bases). Germline CDR1 and CDR2: SGHKS and YYEKEE (reference sequence). The CDR3 is 16 amino acids. V shed 3 bases and J shed 1 base, with 17 bases lying between them. CDR3 sequence reads: CASSYSSGFRSYEQYF. The CDR3 DNA reads as TGTGCCAGCAGCTATTCCTCGGGGTTTCGGTCCTACGAGCAGTACTTC.